This passage covers 20 T cell receptor beta chains from one sample sequenced in a study of T cell responses to AZD1222 COVID-19 vaccine. Sequencing was performed with immunoSEQ multiplex PCR; in TCRdb, only in-frame clones are kept and a portion is missing. The sample lists 150,000 or so clones; 92% were seen once. The sequencing here drew on peripheral blood, taken 28 days after the second AZD1222 dose. These receptors came from an adult who received the AZD1222 COVID-19 vaccine.

Only one count was recorded for this clone. The chain employs TRBV2 and TRBJ1-2; TRBD1 might be the D (5 bases). The CDR3 has 15 amino acids. Germline V gene lookup returns CDR1 SNHLY and CDR2 FYNNEI. Trimming took off 6 bases at V and 5 bases at J, with 19 bases between the two ends. CDR3 amino acids: CASRPRGGENYGYTF. The CDR3 coding sequence is TGTGCCAGCAGACCTCGGGGAGGGGAAAATTATGGCTACACCTTC.

The chain links TRBV4-2 to TRBJ1-1; D gene ambiguous. This CDR3 is 14 amino acids long. In germline, CDR1 is LGHNA, CDR2 YNFKEQ. V lost 3 bases and J 0 bases, leaving 8 bases between the germline ends. CDR3 in DNA: TGTGCCAGCAGCCACCCGGCCTTGAACACTGAAGCTTTCTTT. This translates into CASSHPALNTEAFF.

V usage is TRBV2 and J usage is TRBJ2-1; 8 nucleotides match TRBD2. Germline CDR1 reads SNHLY; CDR2 reads FYNNEI. With V trimmed by 6 bases and J by 11 bases, 12 bases remained unmatched. The CDR3 runs 14 residues. As DNA, the CDR3 is TGTGCCAGCAGCATGGGAACTAGCGGAGTGAAGCAGTTCTTC. This sequence encodes CASSMGTSGVKQFF.

Here the CDR3 reads CASSSKDRGSGNEQFF. DNA for the CDR3: TGTGCCAGCAGCTCGAAAGACAGGGGTTCGGGCAATGAGCAGTTCTTC. The chain has TRBV13 and TRBJ2-1; 8 bases are shared with TRBD1. Germline loops: CDR1 PRHDT, CDR2 FYEKMQ (reference sequence). This CDR3 has 16 amino acids. V was pared by 4 bases and J by 6 bases, with 11 bases of the junction left unmatched.

The rearrangement joins TRBV19 to TRBJ2-1; TRBD2 matches 10 bases. This CDR3 is 15 amino acids long. J lost 4 bases, V lost 5 bases, and 5 bases had no gene match. Germline CDR1 is LNHDA and CDR2 is SQIVND (reference sequence). Here the CDR3 DNA reads TGTGCCAGTAGTCCGCTTAGCGGGGGGTACAATGAGCAGTTCTTC. It specifies CASSPLSGGYNEQFF.

This clone was detected a few times. J is TRBJ1-2 and V is TRBV5-4; possibly TRBD1 for D (5 bases). CDR3 length: 15 amino acids. Germline CDR1 and CDR2: SGHNT and YYREEE (reference sequence). V lost 0 bases, J lost 2 bases, and 11 bases lay in between. The CDR3 DNA reads TGTGCCAGCAGCTTGGTGGGAGGGGCCAACTATGGCTACACCTTC. Its translation is CASSLVGGANYGYTF. Full variable domain (remainder filled in from reference TRBV5-4 and TRBJ1-2): ETGVTQSPTHLIKTRGQQVTLRCSSQSGHNTVSWYQQALGQGPQFIFQYYREEENGRGNFPPRFSGLQFPNYSSELNVNALELDDSALYLCASSLVGGANYGYTFGSGTRLTVV.

The chain uses TRBV5-5 and TRBJ1-5; TRBD1 is a possible D gene (6 bases). The CDR3 runs to 16 residues. Germline CDR1 and CDR2: SGHKS and YYEKEE (reference sequence). With 0 bases removed from V and 2 bases from J, the gap between germline ends came to 12 bases. The CDR3 DNA sequence: TGTGCCAGCAGCTTGGAACAGGGATTCGGCAATCAGCCCCAGCATTTT. This translates into CASSLEQGFGNQPQHF.

This clone appeared many times. The chain combines TRBV4-2 with TRBJ2-3; possible D gene TRBD2, 7 bases. This CDR3 spans 16 amino acids. CDR1 is LGHNA, CDR2 YNFKEQ, per germline. Trimming stripped 0 bases from V and 4 bases from J, with 14 bases between. The CDR3 sequence: CASSQERSGGPDTQYF. In DNA, the CDR3 is TGTGCCAGCAGCCAAGAGAGATCGGGGGGCCCAGATACGCAGTATTTT.

V gene TRBV3-1 (or the pseudogene TRBV3-2) combines with J gene TRBJ1-6; D gene unclear. The germline V gene encodes CDR1 LGHDT and CDR2 YNNKEL (reference sequence). Trimming took 3 bases from V and 9 from J, leaving 15 bases between them. The CDR3 covers 15 residues. The DNA for the CDR3 is TGTGCCAGCAGCCAGGAAGGACGACTGGGTTCACCCCTCCACTTT. It is translated as CASSQEGRLGSPLHF.

V is TRBV3-1 (or the pseudogene TRBV3-2) and J is TRBJ1-5; D gene ambiguous. Trimming left V 4 bases short and J 5 bases short, with 9 bases between. The germline CDR1 and CDR2 sequences are LGHDT and YNNKEL (reference sequence). The CDR3 has 13 amino acids. The CDR3 DNA reads as TGTGCCAGCAGCCCGTTCCCGGATCAGCCCCAGCATTTT. Its translation is CASSPFPDQPQHF.

This chain links TRBV27 with TRBJ1-6; TRBD1 matches 8 bases. There are 15 residues in the CDR3. Germline CDR1 is MNHEY and CDR2 is SMNVEV (reference sequence). Losses at the gene ends were 4 bases for V and 9 bases for J; bases not matched to a gene: 8. DNA of the CDR3: TGTGCCAGCAGTTGGGGTGTGACAGGGGTTTCACCCCTCCACTTT. The encoded protein is CASSWGVTGVSPLHF.

The rearrangement joins TRBV7-2 to TRBJ2-2, with TRBD1 matching 8 bases. The V and J ends lost 5 bases and 4 bases, in that order; junction bases with no gene match: 9. Germline lookup yields CDR1 SGHTA and CDR2 FQGNSA. This CDR3 has 16 amino acids. The chain's CDR3 is CASSMAVTGVTGELFF. In DNA form, the CDR3 reads TGTGCCAGCAGCATGGCTGTGACAGGGGTCACCGGGGAGCTGTTTTTT.

The CDR3 loop is CASSQEWGTGANVLTF. As DNA, the CDR3 is TGTGCCAGCAGCCAAGAATGGGGGACTGGGGCCAACGTCCTGACTTTC. The chain combines TRBV3-1 (or the pseudogene TRBV3-2) with TRBJ2-6, with D possibly called TRBD1 or TRBD2 (5 bases each). The germline V gene has CDR1 LGHDT and CDR2 YNNKEL (reference sequence). The CDR3 runs 16 residues. V lost 0 bases to trimming and J lost 2 bases, with 8 bases between them.

This chain joins TRBV9 and TRBJ1-1; D remains ambiguous. Deletions cut 2 bases from V and 1 base from J, with 12 bases between. The CDR3 loop spans 15 amino acids. CDR1 is SGDLS and CDR2 is YYNGEE in the germline V gene. The CDR3 sequence is CASSVSAHQNTEAFF. The CDR3 DNA sequence: TGTGCCAGCAGCGTTTCCGCCCACCAGAACACTGAAGCTTTCTTT.

This chain joins TRBV12-5 and TRBJ2-3; D remains ambiguous. This CDR3 region has 13 residues. From germline, CDR1 is LGHNT and CDR2 FRNRAP. V lost 5 bases, J lost 4 bases, and 10 bases lay in between. CDR3 protein: CASGLAWADTQYF. CDR3 nucleotides: TGTGCTAGTGGTCTTGCGTGGGCAGATACGCAGTATTTT.

V gene TRBV6-5 combines with J gene TRBJ1-1; 9 nucleotides match TRBD1. With V trimmed by 5 bases and J by 4 bases, 5 bases remained unmatched. The length of the CDR3 is 14 residues. Looked up from germline, CDR1 is MNHEY and CDR2 is SVGAGI. CDR3 DNA: TGTGCCAGCAGTCTACAGGGGGCGGGCACTGAAGCTTTCTTT. It is translated as CASSLQGAGTEAFF.

J is TRBJ2-2 and V is TRBV6-5, with D hard to call. The germline CDR1 and CDR2 sequences are MNHEY and SVGAGI. The CDR3 loop spans 14 amino acids. V was trimmed by 2 bases and J by 0 bases, leaving 4 bases between them. CDR3: CASSYRANTGELFF. CDR3 DNA: TGTGCCAGCAGTTACAGGGCGAACACCGGGGAGCTGTTTTTT.

This clone was detected only a few times. The rearrangement uses TRBV21-1 and TRBJ2-1; TRBD2 is the table's D call, not checked against the DNA. TRBV21-1 is annotated as a pseudogene. The CDR3 sequence is 14 residues long. The CDR3 spells CASPIPGGDNEQFF. Written as DNA, the CDR3 is TGTGCCAGCCCCATCCCCGGCGGTGACAATGAGCAGTTCTTC.

J is TRBJ1-2 and V is TRBV5-1; D unclear. The V end was cut by 0 bases, the J end by 3 bases, with 12 bases between. Germline V lookup: CDR1 SGHRS, CDR2 YFSETQ. This CDR3 comprises 15 residues. The CDR3 is CASSLGGRAHYGYTF. The CDR3 region has the DNA TGCGCCAGCAGCTTGGGAGGGAGGGCCCACTATGGCTACACCTTC.

DNA of the CDR3: TGTGCCTGGACCCCCGGCTCTGGAAACACCATATATTTT. Translating it yields CAWTPGSGNTIYF. The rearrangement uses TRBV30 and TRBJ1-3, with no clear D. V lost 4 bases and J 0 bases, leaving 7 bases between the germline ends. The germline V gene encodes CDR1 GTSNPN and CDR2 SVGIG (reference sequence). This CDR3 spans 13 amino acids.